A selection of T cell receptor beta chains follows, all from one sample in a study of identical twins. TCRdb reanalysed the 5' RACE reads using MiXCR and keeps one entry per CDR3 protein. In the table there are about 430,000 distinct CDR3 sequences, 18% of which are singletons. The sequenced material came from naive T cells sorted from blood. These TCRs come from a man in his fifties or sixties in good health. The CDR3 runs from the conserved cysteine through the conserved F or W. The order of the fields is D gene, clone size, J gene, V gene, CDR3 protein, CDR3 DNA. D genes are given only for firm matches. Only part of the rows carry a size: once, few, many, or a class if the clone is expanded.

. | few | TRBJ2-2 | TRBV12-3/TRBV12-4 | CASSPPSDRPGELFF | TGTGCCAGCAGCCCACCCTCCGACAGGCCCGGGGAGCTGTTTTTT
TRBD1 | . | TRBJ2-5 | TRBV7-9 | CASSSRGQETQYF | TGTGCCAGCAGCTCCAGGGGGCAGGAGACCCAGTACTTC
TRBD2 | many | TRBJ2-1 | TRBV27 | CASSPLGGSSYNEQFF | TGTGCCAGCAGTCCATTGGGCGGGAGCTCCTACAATGAGCAGTTCTTC
. | few | TRBJ1-1 | TRBV5-4 | CASSYRDTEAFF | TGTGCCAGCAGCTACCGGGACACTGAAGCTTTCTTT
. | many | TRBJ2-5 | TRBV20-1 | CSVIPTNLRGRSETQYF | TGCAGTGTAATTCCGACTAACCTCCGGGGGAGGTCGGAGACCCAGTACTTC
TRBD2 | . | TRBJ2-7 | TRBV5-1 | CASSPGLAGSTYEQYF | TGCGCCAGCAGCCCGGGACTAGCGGGGTCGACCTACGAGCAGTACTTC
TRBD1 | . | TRBJ2-1 | TRBV7-9 | CASSLQGEWYNEQFF | TGTGCCAGCAGCCTACAGGGGGAATGGTACAATGAGCAGTTCTTC
TRBD1 | many | TRBJ1-6 | TRBV5-1 | CASSWGQPEDSPLHF | TGCGCCAGCAGTTGGGGACAGCCGGAGGATTCACCCCTCCACTTT
TRBD1 | few | TRBJ2-1 | TRBV4-2 | CASSQETGGSYNEQFF | TGTGCCAGCAGCCAAGAAACAGGGGGTTCCTACAATGAGCAGTTCTTC
TRBD1 | . | TRBJ1-4 | TRBV16 | CASSHRQGRNEKLFF | TGTGCCAGCAGCCACCGACAGGGGCGTAATGAAAAACTGTTTTTT
. | . | TRBJ2-1 | TRBV11-2 | CASSYSGTPNNEQFF | TGTGCCAGCAGCTATTCCGGGACACCTAACAATGAGCAGTTCTTC
TRBD2 | . | TRBJ2-7 | TRBV25-1 | CANFGLAGGDEQYF | TGTGCCAACTTCGGACTAGCGGGGGGTGACGAGCAGTACTTC
TRBD2 | few | TRBJ2-2 | TRBV29-1 | CSVEVAGGPRELFF | TGCAGCGTTGAAGTCGCGGGAGGGCCCCGGGAGCTGTTTTTT
. | . | TRBJ2-4 | TRBV28 | CASGDNLDIQYF | TGTGCCAGCGGGGACAATTTGGACATTCAGTACTTC
. | many | TRBJ2-5 | TRBV28 | CASSPGGAGYRETQYF | TGTGCCAGCAGTCCGGGCGGGGCAGGGTATCGAGAGACCCAGTACTTC